This section outlines one T cell receptor beta chain sequence together with its context. Its specificity is not known. This entry comes from a study of T cell responses to AZD1222 COVID-19 vaccine. Study observations and caveats: Repertoires were sampled only after the peak T cell response.

Generated by immunoSEQ multiplex PCR, the TCRdb table keeps only in-frame clones and is missing some. The table has approximately 91,000 clones, about 88% seen once; the top ten hold 10% to 15%. The origin of this receptor is an adult in good health. This specimen was peripheral blood, taken on day 0 of AZD1222 vaccination.

CDR3 in DNA: TGTGCCAGCAGTTCAATCGTTGGGGAGCTGTTTTTT. Translating it yields CASSSIVGELFF. The chain combines TRBV28 with TRBJ2-2; no definite D call. The length of the CDR3 is 12 residues. V lost 4 bases and J 8 bases, leaving 8 bases between the germline ends. Germline CDR1 is MDHEN and CDR2 is SYDVKM.